Listed below are T cell receptor beta chains from one sample, sequenced in a study of blood T cell repertoires in COVID-19. The protocol was immunoSEQ multiplex PCR, while the TCRdb copy is restricted to in-frame clones and leaves out a portion. The sample records 84,000 or so clones, approximately 86% being singletons. The sequenced sample consisted of peripheral blood. These TCRs come from a woman in her 70s with active or convalescent COVID-19. The CDR3 runs from the conserved cysteine through the conserved F or W. Each record gives: clone size, CDR3 length, V gene, J gene, D gene, CDR3 protein, CDR3 DNA. D genes are given only for firm matches. Clone sizes are given selectively: once, few, many, or a class where the clone is expanded.

.,14,TRBV18,TRBJ2-1,TRBD1,CASSRDSRKSEQFF,TGTGCCAGCTCAAGGGACAGTCGTAAGTCCGAGCAGTTCTTC
.,14,TRBV7-9,TRBJ1-2,.,CASSYQGSTHGYTF,TGTGCCAGCAGCTACCAGGGCTCTACCCATGGCTACACCTTC
.,17,TRBV5-1,TRBJ2-1,TRBD1,CASSTGGTYTSYNEQFF,TGCGCCAGCAGTACAGGGGGTACATATACCTCCTACAATGAGCAGTTCTTC
.,12,TRBV3-1/TRBV3-2,TRBJ2-3,.,CASSQYGGTQYF,TGTGCCAGCAGCCAATACGGGGGAACGCAGTATTTT
.,13,TRBV15,TRBJ1-4,.,CATSRDRNEKLFF,TGTGCCACCAGCAGAGATCGGAATGAAAAACTGTTTTTT
.,17,TRBV5-4,TRBJ1-5,.,CASRLNRGINSNQPQHF,TGTGCCAGCAGACTGAACCGGGGGATTAATAGCAATCAGCCCCAGCATTTT
.,15,TRBV7-2,TRBJ1-2,.,CASSYDRSPLYGYTF,TGTGCCAGCAGCTATGACAGGAGTCCCCTTTATGGCTACACCTTC
.,15,TRBV11-2,TRBJ1-2,TRBD1,CASSERTGSNYGYTF,TGTGCCAGCAGCGAACGGACAGGGTCTAACTATGGCTACACCTTC
.,14,TRBV6-2/TRBV6-3,TRBJ1-1,.,CASSYGTVNTEAFF,TGTGCCAGCAGTTACGGAACAGTGAACACTGAAGCTTTCTTT
.,15,TRBV7-2,TRBJ2-3,TRBD2,CASSFSGGDTDTQYF,TGTGCCAGCAGCTTTAGCGGGGGGGACACAGATACGCAGTATTTT
.,15,TRBV23-1,TRBJ1-6,.,CASSSSDFLRSPLHF,TGCGCCAGCAGTTCCTCAGATTTTCTCCGTTCACCCCTCCACTTT
.,12,TRBV3-1/TRBV3-2,TRBJ2-7,.,CASSQVRFEQYF,TGTGCCAGCAGCCAAGTCCGGTTCGAGCAGTACTTC
once,13,TRBV10-2,TRBJ2-5,TRBD2,CASRLAGEETQYF,TGCGCCAGCAGGCTAGCGGGGGAAGAGACCCAGTACTTC
.,15,TRBV7-8,TRBJ1-1,TRBD1,CASSSGNDRAGEAFF,TGTGCCAGCAGCTCAGGAAATGACAGGGCTGGTGAAGCTTTCTTT
.,15,TRBV6-5,TRBJ1-1,.,CASSLIEIMNTEAFF,TGTGCCAGCAGCCTTATAGAAATCATGAACACTGAAGCTTTCTTT
.,13,TRBV28,TRBJ1-3,.,CASSPGGGNTIYF,TGTGCCAGCAGCCCCGGGGGTGGAAACACCATATATTTT
once,14,TRBV7-8,TRBJ1-5,TRBD1,CASSSGQGDQPQHF,TGTGCCAGCAGCTCGGGACAGGGCGACCAGCCCCAGCATTTT
.,13,TRBV11-3,TRBJ1-2,.,CASSFGGSYGYTF,TGTGCCAGCAGCTTCGGGGGGTCCTATGGCTACACCTTC
.,14,TRBV6-1,TRBJ2-7,TRBD1,CASSDDRGPYEQYF,TGTGCCAGCAGTGATGACAGGGGACCCTACGAGCAGTACTTC
.,12,TRBV28,TRBJ1-1,.,CASSLRGHEAFF,TGTGCCAGCAGCCTGCGTGGGCACGAAGCTTTCTTT
.,15,TRBV10-1,TRBJ1-1,TRBD1,CASSKQGEGNTEAFF,TGCGCCAGCAGTAAACAGGGGGAAGGAAACACTGAAGCTTTCTTT
.,16,TRBV4-2,TRBJ1-2,.,CASSQDSQRANYGYTF,TGTGCCAGCAGCCAAGATAGCCAGCGAGCTAACTATGGCTACACCTTC
.,12,TRBV7-2,TRBJ2-7,.,CASSLDGRGESF,TGTGCCAGCAGCTTAGATGGCAGGGGAGAGTCCTTC
.,15,TRBV6-1,TRBJ1-5,.,CASSEGTVHYQPQHF,TGTGCCAGCAGTGAAGGGACAGTGCACTATCAGCCCCAGCATTTT
.,14,TRBV10-3,TRBJ2-1,TRBD2,CAISVGRGEREQFF,TGTGCCATCAGTGTGGGGCGGGGGGAGCGGGAGCAGTTCTTC
.,14,TRBV7-2,TRBJ1-1,TRBD1,CASRFGQGGSRAFF,TGTGCCAGCAGGTTCGGACAGGGGGGTTCTCGGGCTTTCTTT
.,15,TRBV5-4,TRBJ1-2,.,CASSSGGGRDYGYTF,TGTGCCAGCAGCTCGGGCGGAGGGAGGGACTATGGCTACACCTTC
.,14,TRBV6-5,TRBJ1-4,TRBD1,CASRRGQTYEKLFF,TGTGCCAGCCGGAGGGGGCAGACTTATGAAAAACTGTTTTTT
.,13,TRBV5-1,TRBJ1-1,.,CASRREVGTEAFF,TGCGCCAGCAGAAGGGAGGTTGGCACTGAAGCTTTCTTT
.,15,TRBV2,TRBJ2-4,.,CASSEGGVAKNIQYF,TGTGCCAGCAGCGAAGGGGGGGTAGCCAAAAACATTCAGTACTTC
.,18,TRBV4-3,TRBJ1-3,.,CASSLFGLGSGTGNTIYF,TGCGCCAGCAGCCTTTTCGGGCTGGGTTCAGGGACTGGAAACACCATATATTTT
.,16,TRBV6-2/TRBV6-3,TRBJ2-2,TRBD1,CASSYSSRQGPGELFF,TGTGCCAGCAGTTATTCCTCGCGACAGGGTCCCGGGGAGCTGTTTTTT
.,16,TRBV7-2,TRBJ2-3,TRBD2,CASSLAVGGGTDTQYF,TGTGCCAGCAGCTTAGCTGTTGGGGGGGGCACAGATACGCAGTATTTT
.,14,TRBV5-1,TRBJ2-2,.,CASSPGQNTGELFF,TGCGCCAGCAGCCCGGGACAGAACACCGGGGAGCTGTTTTTT
.,14,TRBV29-1,TRBJ2-7,.,CSVYAGLHSYEQYF,TGCAGCGTCTATGCGGGGCTCCACTCCTACGAGCAGTACTTC
.,15,TRBV5-1,TRBJ2-3,TRBD1,CASSLTGVSTDTQYF,TGCGCCAGCAGCTTGACAGGGGTGAGCACAGATACGCAGTATTTT
.,13,TRBV7-2,TRBJ1-5,.,CASSLGGPQPQHF,TGTGCCAGCAGCTTAGGAGGGCCTCAGCCCCAGCATTTT
.,14,TRBV5-1,TRBJ2-2,.,CASSQWSNTGELFF,TGCGCCAGCAGCCAGTGGTCGAACACCGGGGAGCTGTTTTTT
.,16,TRBV5-1,TRBJ2-1,TRBD2,CASSLAGGGSYNEQFF,TGCGCCAGCAGCTTGGCCGGCGGGGGTTCCTACAATGAGCAGTTCTTC
.,20,TRBV19,TRBJ1-5,TRBD1,CASQHGQGPLQLISNQPQHF,TGTGCCAGTCAGCATGGACAGGGACCACTTCAACTCATTAGCAATCAGCCCCAGCATTTT
.,16,TRBV7-2,TRBJ2-2,TRBD2,CASSHPSGGNTGELFF,TGTGCCAGCAGCCACCCCAGCGGGGGGAACACCGGGGAGCTGTTTTTT
.,15,TRBV19,TRBJ2-1,TRBD1,CASKVGQGTPNEQFF,TGTGCCAGTAAGGTGGGACAGGGGACCCCTAATGAGCAGTTCTTC
once,17,TRBV19,TRBJ2-1,.,CASSYMRPKGGYNEQFF,TGTGCCAGTAGTTATATGCGGCCCAAGGGAGGCTACAATGAGCAGTTCTTC
.,13,TRBV12-3/TRBV12-4,TRBJ1-4,.,CASSLRQGEKLFF,TGTGCCAGCAGTTTACGCCAGGGTGAAAAACTGTTTTTT
.,16,TRBV7-9,TRBJ2-2,TRBD1,CASSRQTGGNTGELFF,TGTGCCAGCAGCCGCCAGACAGGGGGCAACACCGGGGAGCTGTTTTTT
once,16,TRBV5-6,TRBJ2-1,TRBD1,CASSPGTGDNYNEQFF,TGTGCCAGCAGCCCCGGGACAGGGGATAACTACAATGAGCAGTTCTTC
.,17,TRBV4-1,TRBJ1-1,.,CASSQDPRGTQNTEAFF,TGCGCCAGCAGCCAAGACCCTCGGGGGACCCAGAACACTGAAGCTTTCTTT